A single sample gave rise to the 3 T cell receptor beta chains below, sequenced in a study of T cells after yellow fever vaccination. TCRdb re-called the 5' RACE reads with MiXCR, one entry per CDR3 protein. The sample shows 300,000 to 400,000 distinct CDR3 sequences, 6.2% of them seen only once. Sequenced material: PBMCs, taken 5 days after the yellow fever booster vaccination. These receptor sequences come from a man aged 25-45 years who received the YFV17D yellow fever vaccine.

This sequence joins TRBV28 and TRBJ2-1; 7 bases match TRBD2. In germline, CDR1 is MDHEN, CDR2 SYDVKM. This CDR3 comprises 11 residues. Trimming took 11 bases from V and 6 from J; bases not matched to a gene: 4. In DNA, the CDR3 is TGTGCCGTGGGGGGGTTCAATGAGCAGTTCTTC. The encoded protein is CAVGGFNEQFF.

The V call is TRBV7-2, the J call TRBJ2-7, with 9 bases fitting TRBD1. From germline, CDR1 is SGHTA and CDR2 FQGNSA. The V and J ends lost 0 bases and 6 bases, in that order; junction bases with no gene match: 9. The CDR3 covers 16 residues. This CDR3 reads CASSLALGTGKGEQYF. Here the CDR3 DNA reads TGTGCCAGCAGCTTAGCGCTGGGGACAGGGAAAGGCGAGCAGTACTTC.

There are a few counts of this clonotype. This chain uses TRBV7-2 with TRBJ2-1; D is unclear. V was cut by 8 bases and J by 9 bases, with 17 bases left in between. The V gene's germline CDR1 is SGHTA and CDR2 FQGNSA. The CDR3 is made up of 13 amino acids. The CDR3 sequence is CASGRTGGIEQFF. As DNA, the CDR3 is TGTGCCAGCGGTAGAACGGGTGGTATTGAGCAGTTCTTC.